The entry that follows covers one TCR beta chain sequence. Its antigen is unknown. What was sequenced were expressed TCRB transcripts, since all of the isolated RNA had been reverse transcribed. The assay was immunoSEQ multiplex PCR, and TCRdb's table has in-frame clones only and misses some. Here the sample spans about 190,000 clones, 7.8% being singletons. The sample comes from a study of beta chain features in type 1 diabetes. Study-level points and caveats: In cDNA sequencing, cells with high TCR expression could be over-represented. Significant though moderate, a shortening of TCRB CDR3s appeared in all four CD4+ subsets of Type 1 diabetes patients.

The V gene's germline CDR1 is MGHDK and CDR2 SYGVNS. The CDR3 spans 17 residues. The V gene lost 2 bases and the J gene lost 4 bases, with 20 bases spanning the gap. CD45RO/CCR7/CD25/CD127/CD95/CD27 staining was used to isolate CD4+ naive, central memory, regulatory and stem cell-like memory cells by sorting. This TCR derives from a woman aged 40 to 50 with type 1 diabetes. The chain recombines TRBV25-1 with TRBJ2-5; TRBD2 might be the D (6 bases). The sequencing sample was made of central memory CD4+ T cells from blood. The CDR3 nucleotides are TGTGCCAGCAGTGAAGGTACCCGGGGGAGGAAAGGAGAGACCCAGTACTTC. Translating gives CASSEGTRGRKGETQYF.